This TCR beta chain originates from a study of blood T cell repertoires in COVID-19. Overall study context: Collection of acute and convalescent COVID-19 samples took place in the United States, Italy and Spain.

The CDR3 totals 16 residues. With 1 base removed from V and 2 bases from J, the gap between germline ends came to 16 bases. The germline gives CDR1 SGHTS, CDR2 YDEGEE. Generated by immunoSEQ multiplex PCR, the TCRdb table keeps only in-frame clones and is missing some. The sample includes approximately 240,000 clones, more than 75% of them seen just once. The rearrangement links TRBV5-8 to TRBJ2-7; perhaps TRBD2 as D (7 bases). Sample: peripheral blood. The source is a woman younger than 45 who had recovered from COVID-19. This CDR3 reads CASSLLRRGPTYEQYF. CDR3 DNA: TGTGCCAGCAGCTTGTTGCGGCGGGGGCCTACCTACGAGCAGTACTTC.